These T cell receptor beta chains were read from a single sample in a study of early T cells in non-severe SARS-CoV-2 infection. TCRdb called the 5' RACE reads again in MiXCR, with one record for every CDR3 protein. The table has 25,000 to 30,000 distinct CDR3 sequences, approximately 4% seen once. Material: whole blood. Receptors originate from an adult who was a healthcare worker with PCR-confirmed SARS-CoV-2 infection or an uninfected control (not recorded which). Both conserved end residues are part of each CDR3. Each record gives: V gene, J gene, D gene, clone size, CDR3 protein, CDR3 DNA. D genes are given only for firm matches. For some rows the clone size is stated as once, few or many, or as a class when expanded; others skip it.

TRBV7-9	TRBJ2-1	TRBD2	many	CASSPRTSGSNEQFF	TGTGCCAGCAGCCCGCGGACTAGCGGGAGCAATGAGCAGTTCTTC
TRBV2	TRBJ2-7	TRBD2	-	CAGGRTTEQYF	TGTGCGGGCGGGAGGACCACGGAGCAGTACTTC
TRBV4-2	TRBJ2-7	TRBD2	many	CASSPDSGSSYEQYF	TGTGCCAGCAGCCCAGACAGCGGGAGCTCCTACGAGCAGTACTTC
TRBV28	TRBJ2-1	TRBD1	many	CASGQPGQGFNEQFF	TGTGCCAGCGGCCAGCCGGGACAGGGGTTCAATGAGCAGTTCTTC
TRBV11-2	TRBJ2-3	TRBD1	many	CASKDPGQFTDTQYF	TGTGCCAGCAAGGACCCGGGACAGTTCACAGATACGCAGTATTTT
TRBV6-1	TRBJ1-5	-	many	CASSEVRRGNNQPQHF	TGTGCCAGCAGTGAAGTCCGCAGGGGCAACAATCAGCCCCAGCATTTT
TRBV9	TRBJ2-2	-	many	CASSVGGFGTGELFF	TGTGCCAGCAGCGTAGGAGGGTTTGGGACCGGGGAGCTGTTTTTT
TRBV27	TRBJ2-7	-	few	CASSLMGAFKYEQYF	TGTGCCAGCAGTTTGATGGGGGCTTTCAAGTACGAGCAGTACTTC
TRBV5-6	TRBJ2-3	-	many	CASLTISTDTQYF	TGTGCCAGCCTGACGATCAGCACAGATACGCAGTATTTT
TRBV7-9	TRBJ1-1	-	many	CASSLINTEAFF	TGTGCCAGCAGCTTGATAAACACTGAAGCTTTCTTT
TRBV18	TRBJ2-5	TRBD2	many	CASSKKAGVEKETQYF	TGTGCCAGCTCAAAAAAAGCGGGAGTCGAAAAAGAGACCCAGTACTTC
TRBV2	TRBJ1-2	-	few	CASFRVYGYTF	TGTGCCAGCTTTCGGGTTTATGGCTACACCTTC
TRBV21-1	TRBJ2-7	-	many	CARNLFYEQYF	TGTGCCAGGAACCTCTTTTACGAGCAGTACTTC
TRBV28	TRBJ2-3	-	many	CASSSPARRTDTQYF	TGTGCCAGCAGTTCCCCAGCGCGACGCACAGATACGCAGTATTTT
TRBV29-1	TRBJ1-1	-	few	CSVLIGNTEAFF	TGCAGCGTTCTTATCGGGAACACTGAAGCTTTCTTT
TRBV2	TRBJ1-5	-	many	CASTPRTVSNQPQHF	TGTGCCAGCACACCCCGGACAGTTTCCAATCAGCCCCAGCATTTT
TRBV7-9	TRBJ2-1	TRBD1	many	CASSSSRDRGHNEQFF	TGTGCCAGCAGCTCGTCCAGGGACAGGGGCCACAATGAGCAGTTCTTC
TRBV7-2	TRBJ2-4	-	many	CASSAGTPYIQYF	TGTGCCAGCAGCGCCGGGACACCTTACATTCAGTACTTC